Listed below are T cell receptor beta chains from one sample, sequenced in a study of regulatory T cells in long-lasting Graves disease. TCRdb re-derived calls from the multiplex PCR reads in MiXCR, one entry per CDR3 protein. The table records roughly 500,000 distinct CDR3 sequences, 12% of them present only once. The same data also contributed to another study, on T cells in Graves' hyperthyroidism and ophthalmopathy.

Material: peripheral blood mononuclear cells (PBMCs), obtained at new diagnosis, from a patient treated with antithyroid drugs. The receptors originated from a woman aged 30 to 39 with Graves disease. Both conserved end residues are part of each CDR3. A D gene is named only where the DNA matches it firmly. For some rows the clone size is stated as once, few or many, or as a class when expanded; others skip it.

size	V	J	D	DNA	CDR3
many	TRBV20-1	TRBJ2-3	.	TGCAGTGCTAGAGACAAGGGAACCCAGATCACAGATACGCAGTATTTT	CSARDKGTQITDTQYF
many	TRBV7-9	TRBJ2-7	.	TGTGCCAGCAGCCTCCCCAGGGGTCCCACCTACGAGCAGTACTTC	CASSLPRGPTYEQYF
many	TRBV20-1	TRBJ2-1	TRBD2	TGCAGTGCCAAAACTAGCGGTGAGCAGTTCTTC	CSAKTSGEQFF
.	TRBV19	TRBJ2-5	TRBD2	TGTGCCAGTAGTATTCGACTAGCGGGAGCGGAGACCCAGTACTTC	CASSIRLAGAETQYF
many	TRBV9	TRBJ2-1	.	TGTGCCAGCAGCGTAGACGGGGCAGGTGGTGGTTCTTATGAGCAGTTCTTC	CASSVDGAGGGSYEQFF
.	TRBV29-1	TRBJ1-2	.	TGCAGCGTTGAGGTTTTTCAGGGAACAAACGGCTACACCTTC	CSVEVFQGTNGYTF
.	TRBV6-1	TRBJ1-1	.	TGTGCCAGCAGTCCAATACAGGGCCTTCAAAAAGCTTTCTTT	CASSPIQGLQKAFF
few	TRBV5-1	TRBJ2-3	.	TGCGCCAGCAGCTTGGCCCGGACAGCGTATCAAAGCACAGATACGCAGTATTTT	CASSLARTAYQSTDTQYF
many	TRBV28	TRBJ2-5	.	TGTGCCAGCGGGGTCTCGAGGGCACAAGAGACCCAGTACTTC	CASGVSRAQETQYF
many	TRBV5-8	TRBJ2-2	TRBD2	TGTGCCAGCAGCCGACGGAGGGAGGGCACCGGGGAGCTGTTTTTT	CASSRRREGTGELFF
many	TRBV29-1	TRBJ1-4	.	TGCAGCGTTGAGGGGCAGGGAGAGGAAAAACTGTTTTTT	CSVEGQGEEKLFF
many	TRBV14	TRBJ2-3	.	TGTGCCAGCAGCCAAGACCGGCAGGGGTGGTCCACAGATACGCAGTATTTT	CASSQDRQGWSTDTQYF
few	TRBV9	TRBJ1-1	.	TGTGCCAGCAGCGACGAGGGGCGAGCGAGATCGGCTTTCTTT	CASSDEGRARSAFF
many	TRBV24-1	TRBJ1-5	TRBD1	TGTGCCACCAGTGAAACCGGGACAGGGGTTCAGCCCCAGCATTTT	CATSETGTGVQPQHF
many	TRBV12-3/TRBV12-4	TRBJ1-5	.	TGTGCCAGCAGTTTACAGTCAATAATTCAGCCCCAGCATTTT	CASSLQSIIQPQHF
many	TRBV19	TRBJ1-1	TRBD1	TGTGCCAGTAGTATAGGGACAGGGGCCGTGAACACTGAAGCTTTCTTT	CASSIGTGAVNTEAFF
many	TRBV7-9	TRBJ1-2	.	TGTGCCAGCAGCTTCGGAGGCTTCACTTATGGCTACACCTTC	CASSFGGFTYGYTF
many	TRBV11-2	TRBJ2-7	TRBD1	TGTGCCAGCAGCAAAATTCCCGGGACAGGGGGTGACGAGCAGTACTTC	CASSKIPGTGGDEQYF